This T cell receptor (beta chain) was profiled in a study of PD-L1 blockade in urothelial cancer. Study information: The authors examined blood 3 weeks (second dose) and 6 weeks after treatment start. Across blood samples, T cells had a median count of 141,255. Study observations and caveats: For durable-benefit patients, tumor-associated blood clones expanded more at 3 weeks.

Concerning this clone: As yet, its antigen is unknown.

Time point defined: pretreatment peripheral blood. Sequenced by immunoSEQ multiplex PCR; TCRdb stores in-frame clones only, minus some. The sample carries tens of thousands of clones, 84% recorded once. The clonotype was recovered from a woman in her 70s with urothelial cancer. The sample here was PBMCs, taken around atezolizumab (anti-PD-L1) treatment.

The DNA of the CDR3 is TGTGCCAGCAGTTCGGGACTAGAAAGGTCCGAGCAGTTCTTC. This sequence encodes CASSSGLERSEQFF. The chain is built from TRBV28 and TRBJ2-1; 8 bases are a match to TRBD2. Germline CDR1 reads MDHEN; CDR2 reads SYDVKM. The V segment lost 4 bases and the J segment 10 bases; nucleotides outside the gene matches: 9. The CDR3 consists of 14 residues.